The entry that follows covers one T cell receptor beta chain sequence. Germline CDR1 MRHNA, CDR2 SNTAGT. The CDR3 loop spans 15 amino acids. With V trimmed by 4 bases and J by 4 bases, 3 bases remained unmatched. The sample originates from a study of cytomegalovirus exposure and HLA in healthy donors. PCR involved 60 Vbeta and 13 Jbeta primers. Produced via immunoSEQ multiplex PCR; TCRdb's table is partial and in-frame only. Of about 150,000 clones listed, about two thirds were seen once; the top ten hold around 4.2%. This chain connects TRBV6-4 to TRBJ2-2, with 10 bases identical to TRBD2. The clonotype comes from a man in his 60s in good health and CMV-seronegative. What was sequenced was PBMCs. The CDR3 nucleotides read TGTGCCAGCAGTGTGCTAGCGGGAGCCACCGGGGAGCTGTTTTTT. Translated, it gives CASSVLAGATGELFF.